This T cell receptor (beta chain) emerged from a study of cytomegalovirus exposure and HLA in healthy donors. PCR involved 60 Vbeta and 13 Jbeta primers. Data came from immunoSEQ multiplex PCR; TCRdb stores just in-frame clones and leaves some out. The profile shows roughly 120,000 clones, approximately 8.6% of them singletons. This clone was observed a few times. This CDR3 comprises 16 residues. The V segment lost 6 bases and the J segment 3 bases; nucleotides outside the gene matches: 10. CDR1 and CDR2 (germline): MDHEN, SYDVKM. The sample comprised PBMCs. V usage is TRBV28 and J usage is TRBJ2-4, with 8 bases lining up with TRBD1. The clonotype comes from a woman in her forties in good health and CMV-seropositive. The CDR3 region is CASSDVSGTGKNIQYF. The CDR3 coding sequence is TGTGCCAGCAGCGACGTTTCGGGGACAGGCAAAAACATTCAGTACTTC.